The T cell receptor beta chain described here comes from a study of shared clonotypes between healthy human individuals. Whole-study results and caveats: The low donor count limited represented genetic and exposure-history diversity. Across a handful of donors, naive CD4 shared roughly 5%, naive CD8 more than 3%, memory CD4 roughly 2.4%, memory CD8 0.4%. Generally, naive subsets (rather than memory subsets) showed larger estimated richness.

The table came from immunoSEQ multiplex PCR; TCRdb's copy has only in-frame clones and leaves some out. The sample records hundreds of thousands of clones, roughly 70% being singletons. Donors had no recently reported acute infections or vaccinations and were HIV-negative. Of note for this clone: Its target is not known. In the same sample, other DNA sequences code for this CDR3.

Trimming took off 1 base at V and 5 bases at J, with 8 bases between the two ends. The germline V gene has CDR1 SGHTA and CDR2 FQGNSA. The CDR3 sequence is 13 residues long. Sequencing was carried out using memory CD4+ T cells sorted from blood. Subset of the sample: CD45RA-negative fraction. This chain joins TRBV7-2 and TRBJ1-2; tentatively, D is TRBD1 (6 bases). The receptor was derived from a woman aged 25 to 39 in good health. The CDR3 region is CASSLGGGYGYTF. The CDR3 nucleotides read TGTGCCAGCAGCTTAGGAGGGGGTTATGGCTACACCTTC.